This TCR beta chain was sequenced in a study of T cells in localized non-small cell lung cancer. Germline V gene lookup returns CDR1 KGHSH and CDR2 LQKENI. The V end was cut by 8 bases, the J end by 1 base, with 17 bases between. The CDR3 spans 16 residues. TCRdb keeps only in-frame clones here, not all; method: immunoSEQ multiplex PCR. Among some 33,000 clones listed, roughly nine tenths were seen once. A note on this clone: Antigen: not known.

Study conclusions and caveats: Blood T cell density predicted longer survival; adjacent-lung clonality, shorter. Adjacent uninvolved lung had the highest clonality, suggesting focused antigen responses. In adjacent lung appeared a median roughly 56 of the top 100 tumor clones. Investigators sequenced only a single tumor region, leaving heterogeneity possible.

This TCR was recovered from a man between 40 and 69 years old with stage II lung adenocarcinoma. This chain joins TRBV18 and TRBJ2-2; TRBD1 is a possible D gene (5 bases). The source was PBMCs, collected before any cancer treatment. Written as DNA, the CDR3 is TGTGCCAGCCCCCCTAGGGGCTCGGGGAACACCGGGGAGCTGTTTTTT. Protein: CASPPRGSGNTGELFF.